Presented here are 25 T cell receptor beta chains from one specimen sequenced in a study of blood T cell repertoires in COVID-19 (TCRdb year 2020). Libraries were constructed by the immunoSEQ multiplex PCR assay. Entries here come from immuneACCESS through TCRdb and include only in-frame sequences with V and J called. Some clones fail to appear in such tables; in the studies checked, an unresolved V gene covers under half of the shortfall, and the cause of the remainder is unknown. The sample table lists about 300,000 clones, roughly 90% of them with a count of one. The ten largest clonotypes hold about 1.7% of the sample. What was sequenced was peripheral blood. These receptors all stem from a woman aged 30 to 39 with COVID-19, enrolled during active disease.

This chain connects TRBV12-3 or TRBV12-4 to TRBJ1-2, with D possibly TRBD1 on 5 matching bases. The CDR3 has 13 residues. Trimming cost V 3 bases and J 8 bases, with 13 bases left between them. The CDR3 region is CASSFDGSGGYTF. The CDR3 DNA reads as TGTGCCAGCAGTTTTGACGGGTCAGGGGGCTACACCTTC.

The DNA of the CDR3 is TGTGCCAGCAGCCCCTCTAAAGGCTGGGCAGAGACCCAGTACTTC. Its protein product is CASSPSKGWAETQYF. This sequence joins TRBV7-9 and TRBJ2-5; D not certain. This CDR3 spans 15 amino acids. The V gene lost 5 bases and the J gene lost 4 bases, with 17 bases spanning the gap. CDR1 and CDR2 from the germline V gene are SEHNR and FQNEAQ (reference sequence). The variable domain in full, completed from reference TRBV7-9 and TRBJ2-5, reads DTGVSQNPRHKITKRGQNVTFRCDPISEHNRLYWYRQTLGQGPEFLTYFQNEAQLEKSRLLSDRFSAERPKGSFSTLEIQRTEQGDSAMYLCASSPSKGWAETQYFGPGTRLLVL.

This chain joins TRBV6-5 and TRBJ1-2; no clear D gene. CDR1 is MNHEY and CDR2 is SVGAGI in the germline V gene. The CDR3 covers 13 residues. V shed 2 bases and J shed 8 bases, with 12 bases lying between them. This CDR3 is CASSYEKASGYTF. In DNA, the CDR3 is TGTGCCAGCAGTTACGAGAAAGCCTCGGGCTACACCTTC.

The chain joins TRBV6-6 to TRBJ2-1; D not certain. The CDR3 extends over 12 amino acids. With 5 bases removed from V and 7 bases from J, the gap between germline ends came to 9 bases. The germline V gene has CDR1 MNHNY and CDR2 SVGAGI (reference sequence). DNA for the CDR3: TGTGCCAGCAGTGTTTCCTTGAATGAGCAGTTCTTC. Its protein is CASSVSLNEQFF.

This clone was recorded once. The gene calls are TRBV27 and TRBJ2-5; 11 nucleotides align to TRBD1. V gave up 6 bases and J gave up 3 bases; unmatched junction bases: 9. Looked up from germline, CDR1 is MNHEY and CDR2 is SMNVEV (reference sequence). The CDR3 has 16 amino acids. CDR3 in DNA: TGTGCCAGCAGCACCGGGACAGGGGGAAATGAAGAGACCCAGTACTTC. It translates to CASSTGTGGNEETQYF.

The genes are TRBV11-1 and TRBJ2-5, with D possibly matching TRBD2 (7 bases). The germline gives CDR1 SGHAT, CDR2 FQDESV (reference sequence). CDR3 length: 14 residues. V lost 5 bases and J 4 bases, leaving 14 bases between the germline ends. In DNA form, the CDR3 reads TGTGCCAGCAGCCGGCCAGGGGAGGGAGAGACCCAGTACTTC. This translates into CASSRPGEGETQYF. The entire variable domain, with the rest obtained from reference TRBV11-1 and TRBJ2-5, is as follows: EAEVAQSPRYKITEKSQAVAFWCDPISGHATLYWYRQILGQGPELLVQFQDESVVDDSQLPKDRFSAERLKGVDSTLKIQPAELGDSAMYLCASSRPGEGETQYFGPGTRLLVL.

V gene TRBV5-1 combines with J gene TRBJ1-2; TRBD1 matches 9 bases. Germline V gene sequence: CDR1 SGHRS, CDR2 YFSETQ. V lost 0 bases and J lost 3; bases outside the gene matches: 3. The CDR3 covers 15 residues. The CDR3 DNA sequence: TGCGCCAGCAGCTTGGGGACAGGGGTGGACTATGGCTACACCTTC. Translated: CASSLGTGVDYGYTF.

V gene TRBV3-1 (or the pseudogene TRBV3-2) combines with J gene TRBJ1-6, with TRBD1 matching over 11 bases. CDR1 is LGHDT and CDR2 is YNNKEL in the germline V gene (reference sequence). The CDR3 has 19 residues. Trimming removed 4 bases from V and 4 bases from J; junction bases left unmatched: 12. CDR3 sequence (DNA): TGTGCCAGCAGCCCCGGGGACAGGGGGGAGAGTGGGTATAATTCACCCCTCCACTTT. Translated, it gives CASSPGDRGESGYNSPLHF.

As regards this clone: The junction departs from germline at one end; a sequencing error may be responsible. The same CDR3 also results from other DNA sequences found in this sample. V usage is TRBV7-7 and J usage is TRBJ1-1, with a weak D call TRBD1 (5 bases). CDR1 is SSHAT, CDR2 FNYEAQ, per germline (reference sequence). The CDR3 extends over 13 amino acids. CDR3 nucleotides: TGTGCTAGCAGTCTGACAGAGAACACTGAAGCTTTCTTT. Translation: CASSLTENTEAFF.

This chain connects TRBV4-1 to TRBJ1-5, with a possible D match to TRBD1 (5 bases). Between the trimmed V and J ends, which lost 5 bases and 3 bases, there was a span of 11 bases. This CDR3 spans 14 amino acids. Germline V gene sequence: CDR1 MGHRA, CDR2 YSYEKL. The DNA of the CDR3 is TGCGCCAGCAGCTTACAGGTCTCCAATCAGCCCCAGCATTTT. This gives the protein CASSLQVSNQPQHF.

This clone is a singleton in its sample. The chain uses TRBV29-1 and TRBJ1-5, with D possibly being TRBD1 (6 bases). Germline V CDR1 and CDR2: SQVTM, ANQGSEA. Between the trimmed V and J ends, which lost 7 bases and 0 bases, there was a span of 13 bases. There are 14 residues in the CDR3. This CDR3 reads CSGTTGASNQPQHF. The CDR3 DNA sequence: TGCAGCGGGACGACAGGAGCTAGCAATCAGCCCCAGCATTTT.

The sample holds many counts of this clone. The CDR3 protein is CASSYSNPRGKYEQYF. The CDR3, as DNA: TGTGCCAGCAGTTACTCGAACCCGCGGGGGAAATACGAGCAGTACTTC. V is TRBV6-2 or TRBV6-3 and J is TRBJ2-7, with 7 bases lining up with TRBD2. In germline, CDR1 is MNHEY, CDR2 SVGEGT. CDR3 size: 16 residues. With 0 bases clipped from V and 4 bases from J, the junction kept 9 bases outside the gene matches.

In this sample, this clone turned up a few times. The V and J genes are TRBV1 and TRBJ2-4; the table's D call, TRBD1, has no DNA check behind it. TRBV1 constitutes a pseudogene. The CDR3 has 14 amino acids. CDR3 DNA: TGCACCAGCAGCGGGGGCGTAGCCAAAAACATTCAGTACTTC. Its translation: CTSSGGVAKNIQYF.

The rearrangement links TRBV6-5 to TRBJ2-1; 8 nucleotides agree with TRBD2. Per the germline V gene, CDR1 is MNHEY and CDR2 is SVGAGI. V shed 4 bases and J 2 bases; nucleotides not matched to a gene: 7. This CDR3 is built from 16 residues. DNA of the CDR3: TGTGCCAGCAGTTCGAAAAGCGGGGGCCCCTACAATGAGCAGTTCTTC. Its translation is CASSSKSGGPYNEQFF.

The DNA for the CDR3 is TGTGCCAGCAGCAGCTTTCCGGGACAGCCTTACGAGCAGTACTTC. It specifies CASSSFPGQPYEQYF. The rearrangement joins TRBV7-3 to TRBJ2-7, with 7 nucleotides matching TRBD1. Per germline, CDR1 SGHTA and CDR2 FQGTGA. Trimming at V came to 5 bases and at J to 4 bases, leaving 11 bases not matched to a gene. The CDR3 covers 15 residues.

This clone was found once. J is TRBJ1-5 and V is TRBV6-5, with D uncertain. The germline V gene has CDR1 MNHEY and CDR2 SVGAGI. The CDR3 is made up of 14 amino acids. Trimming left V 7 bases short and J 0 bases short, with 10 bases between. Written as DNA, the CDR3 is TGTGCCAGCACTCCGGCGGATAGCAATCAGCCCCAGCATTTT. Protein: CASTPADSNQPQHF.

This clone was counted a single time. The rearrangement uses TRBV5-6 and TRBJ2-3, with D maybe TRBD2 (5 bases). The V end was cut by 6 bases, the J end by 0 bases, with 8 bases between. From germline, CDR1 is SGHDT and CDR2 YYEEEE. The CDR3 has 13 residues. The CDR3 DNA reads TGTGCCAGCACCTCGGGGAGCACAGATACGCAGTATTTT. Amino acid sequence: CASTSGSTDTQYF.

The chain recombines TRBV7-2 with TRBJ1-1; D remains ambiguous. Trimming shortened V by 4 bases and J by 2 bases, and 11 bases separated the two germline ends. The CDR3 is 14 residues long. Germline CDR1 and CDR2: SGHTA and FQGNSA. Here the CDR3 reads CASSSSEGNTEAFF. CDR3 nucleotides: TGTGCCAGCAGCTCCTCCGAGGGCAACACTGAAGCTTTCTTT.

CDR3 nucleotides: TGCAGCGTTCAAGCGAGGCAGGGAGCTTTCTTT. Protein product: CSVQARQGAFF. The chain links TRBV29-1 to TRBJ1-1, with D possibly matching TRBD1 (5 bases). The CDR3 spans 11 residues. The V and J ends lost 5 bases and 10 bases respectively, with 14 bases between them. Germline CDR1 and CDR2: SQVTM and ANQGSEA.

This chain uses TRBV6-5 with TRBJ1-1; D call uncertain. From germline, CDR1 is MNHEY and CDR2 SVGAGI. Between the trimmed V and J ends, which lost 0 bases and 1 base, there was a span of 9 bases. CDR3 length: 15 amino acids. The CDR3 loop is CASSYSSSGNTEAFF. The CDR3 nucleotides read TGTGCCAGCAGTTACTCTAGTTCGGGGAACACTGAAGCTTTCTTT.

This clone was seen only once. This chain joins TRBV11-2 and TRBJ2-3; D gene unclear. The V and J ends lost 5 bases and 6 bases respectively, with 9 bases between them. Looked up from germline, CDR1 is SGHAT and CDR2 is FQNNGV. The CDR3 runs 12 residues. Written as DNA, the CDR3 is TGTGCCAGCAGCCCTTCCCGGGATACGCAGTATTTT. This sequence encodes CASSPSRDTQYF.

This rearrangement joins TRBV19 to TRBJ1-5; perhaps TRBD1 as D (6 bases). Germline CDR1 LNHDA, CDR2 SQIVND (reference sequence). V lost 5 bases and J lost 0, with 11 bases in between. This CDR3 region has 15 residues. CDR3 region: CASSWTAYSNQPQHF. DNA of the CDR3: TGTGCCAGTAGTTGGACAGCTTATAGCAATCAGCCCCAGCATTTT. The full variable domain, its missing parts supplied by reference TRBV19 and TRBJ1-5, is DGGITQSPKYLFRKEGQNVTLSCEQNLNHDAMYWYRQDPGQGLRLIYYSQIVNDFQKGDIAEGYSVSREKKESFPLTVTSAQKNPTAFYLCASSWTAYSNQPQHFGDGTRLSIL.

The V and J genes are TRBV7-8 and TRBJ2-3, with 7 bases that match TRBD1. V lost 5 bases, J lost 3 bases, and 8 bases stayed unmatched. The CDR3 length is 15 residues. Germline CDR1 reads SGHVS; CDR2 reads FQNEAQ. The CDR3 coding sequence is TGTGCCAGCAGCGAATACAGGGGTTCGACAGATACGCAGTATTTT. Translation gives CASSEYRGSTDTQYF.

The V and J genes are TRBV7-8 and TRBJ1-2; D unclear. Germline V gene data show CDR1 as SGHVS and CDR2 as FQNEAQ. Trimming shortened V by 0 bases and J by 2 bases, and 7 bases separated the two germline ends. The CDR3 covers 14 residues. CDR3 residues: CASSLAGGNYGYTF. CDR3 coding DNA: TGTGCCAGCAGCTTAGCTGGAGGCAACTATGGCTACACCTTC. Complete variable domain (other parts from reference TRBV7-8 and TRBJ1-2): GAGVSQSPRYKVAKRGQDVALRCDPISGHVSLFWYQQALGQGPEFLTYFQNEAQLDKSGLPSDRFFAERPEGSVSTLKIQRTQQEDSAVYLCASSLAGGNYGYTFGSGTRLTVV.

V gene TRBV2 combines with J gene TRBJ1-2, with TRBD1 matching over 8 bases. Germline trimming cut 6 bases from V and 7 bases from J; bases unmatched to any gene: 10. This CDR3 is 14 amino acids long. Germline assignment: CDR1 SNHLY and CDR2 FYNNEI. In DNA, the CDR3 is TGTGCCAGCAGCCCCGGACAGGGTTTGGGTGGCTACACCTTC. The encoded protein is CASSPGQGLGGYTF.